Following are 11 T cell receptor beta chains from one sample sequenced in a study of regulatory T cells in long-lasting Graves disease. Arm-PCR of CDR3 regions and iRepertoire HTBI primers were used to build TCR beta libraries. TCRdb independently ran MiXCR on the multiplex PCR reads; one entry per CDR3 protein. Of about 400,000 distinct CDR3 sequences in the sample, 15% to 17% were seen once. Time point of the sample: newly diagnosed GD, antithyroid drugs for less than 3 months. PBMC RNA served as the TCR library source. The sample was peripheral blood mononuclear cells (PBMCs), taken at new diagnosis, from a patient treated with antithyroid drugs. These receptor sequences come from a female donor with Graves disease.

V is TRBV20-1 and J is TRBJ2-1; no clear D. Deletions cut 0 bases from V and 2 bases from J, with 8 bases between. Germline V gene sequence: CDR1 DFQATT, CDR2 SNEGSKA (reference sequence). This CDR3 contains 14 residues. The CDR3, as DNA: TGCAGTGCTAGAGATCTGGAGACCTACAATGAGCAGTTCTTC. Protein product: CSARDLETYNEQFF.

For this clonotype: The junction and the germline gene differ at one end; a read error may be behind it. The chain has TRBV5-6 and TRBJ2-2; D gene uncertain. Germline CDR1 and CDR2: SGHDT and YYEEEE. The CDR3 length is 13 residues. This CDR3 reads CPSSLSNTGELFF. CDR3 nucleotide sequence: TGTCCCAGCAGCTTATCCAACACCGGGGAGCTGTTTTTT.

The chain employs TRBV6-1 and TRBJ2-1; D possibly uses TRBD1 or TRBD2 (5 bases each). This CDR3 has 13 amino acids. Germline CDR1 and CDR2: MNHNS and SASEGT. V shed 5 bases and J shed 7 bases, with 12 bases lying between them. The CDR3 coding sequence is TGTGCCAGCAGTAGGGACGGCGGAAATGAGCAGTTCTTC. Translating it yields CASSRDGGNEQFF.

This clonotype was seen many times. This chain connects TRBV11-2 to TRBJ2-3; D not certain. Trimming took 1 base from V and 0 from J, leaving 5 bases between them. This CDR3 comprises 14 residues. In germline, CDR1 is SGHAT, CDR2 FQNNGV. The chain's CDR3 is CASSLAESTDTQYF. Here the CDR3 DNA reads TGTGCCAGCAGCTTAGCGGAGAGCACAGATACGCAGTATTTT.

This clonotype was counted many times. The CDR3 spells CASSEDANYGYTF. CDR3 in DNA: TGTGCCAGCAGTGAAGACGCTAACTATGGCTACACCTTC. This sequence joins TRBV6-1 and TRBJ1-2, with D uncertain. In germline, CDR1 is MNHNS, CDR2 SASEGT. Trimming left V 1 base short and J 0 bases short, with 3 bases between. CDR3 length equals 13 residues.

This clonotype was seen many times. The CDR3 region has the DNA TGTGCCAGCAGCTTGGCGGGAGCGAGCTCCTACGAGCAGTACTTC. Protein: CASSLAGASSYEQYF. The chain has TRBV5-5 and TRBJ2-7; a possible D gene is TRBD2 (6 bases). V was pared by 0 bases and J by 0 bases, with 10 bases between. CDR1 is SGHKS and CDR2 is YYEKEE in the germline V gene (reference sequence). This CDR3 is built from 15 residues.

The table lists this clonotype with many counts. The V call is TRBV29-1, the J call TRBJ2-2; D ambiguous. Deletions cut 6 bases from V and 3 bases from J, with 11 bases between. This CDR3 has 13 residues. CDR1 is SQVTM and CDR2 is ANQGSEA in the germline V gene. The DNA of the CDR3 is TGCAGCGTGGGTTCTCATGACACCGGGGAGCTGTTTTTT. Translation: CSVGSHDTGELFF.

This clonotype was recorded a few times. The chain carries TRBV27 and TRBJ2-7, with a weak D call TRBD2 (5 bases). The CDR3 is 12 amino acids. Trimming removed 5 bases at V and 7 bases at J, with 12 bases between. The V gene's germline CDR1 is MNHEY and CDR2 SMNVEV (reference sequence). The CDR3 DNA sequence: TGTGCCAGCAGTCGAGGACGGGGAGAGCAGTACTTC. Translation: CASSRGRGEQYF.

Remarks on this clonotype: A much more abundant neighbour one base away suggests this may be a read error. CDR3 nucleotide sequence: TGCAGCGCCCGAGTACCAGCGGGTAACTACGAGCAGTACTTC. It encodes CSARVPAGNYEQYF. The chain carries TRBV29-1 and TRBJ2-7; tentatively, D is TRBD2 (6 bases). From germline, CDR1 is SQVTM and CDR2 ANQGSEA. Trimming removed 7 bases at V and 3 bases at J, with 19 bases between. The CDR3 extends over 14 amino acids.

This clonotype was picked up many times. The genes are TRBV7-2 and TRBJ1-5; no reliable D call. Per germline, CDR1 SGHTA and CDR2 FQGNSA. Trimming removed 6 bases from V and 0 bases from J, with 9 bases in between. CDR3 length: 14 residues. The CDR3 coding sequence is TGTGCCAGCAGTTCAGGACTTAGCAATCAGCCCCAGCATTTT. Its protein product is CASSSGLSNQPQHF.

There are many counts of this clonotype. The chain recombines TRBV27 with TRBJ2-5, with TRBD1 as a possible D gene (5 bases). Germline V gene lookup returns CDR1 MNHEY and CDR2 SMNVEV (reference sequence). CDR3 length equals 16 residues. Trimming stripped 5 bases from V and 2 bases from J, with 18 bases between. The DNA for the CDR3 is TGTGCCAGCAGTGGAACAGGAACTCCGACACAAGAGACCCAGTACTTC. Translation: CASSGTGTPTQETQYF.